This TCR beta chain came from a study of blood T cell repertoires in COVID-19. CDR1 and CDR2 from the germline V gene are SGHRS and YFSETQ. The CDR3 is 15 residues long. V was pared by 5 bases and J by 5 bases, with 11 bases of the junction left unmatched. Method: immunoSEQ multiplex PCR; TCRdb's copy keeps in-frame clones and lacks some. The sample shows 25,000 to 35,000 clones, about three quarters of them seen only once. The clonotype originates from a woman aged 70 to 79 with active or convalescent COVID-19. This chain uses TRBV5-1 with TRBJ2-5; 8 bases are a match to TRBD2. Sequences were obtained from peripheral blood. The CDR3 DNA reads TGCGCCAGCAGTTTAGCGGGACCGGGGACGGAGACCCAGTACTTC. Its protein product is CASSLAGPGTETQYF.